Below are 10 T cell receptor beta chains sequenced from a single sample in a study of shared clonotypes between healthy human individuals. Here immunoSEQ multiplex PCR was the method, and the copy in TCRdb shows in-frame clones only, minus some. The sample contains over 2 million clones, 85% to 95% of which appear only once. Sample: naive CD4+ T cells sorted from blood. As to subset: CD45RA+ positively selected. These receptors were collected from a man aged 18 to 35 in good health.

The CDR3 loop is CASSQEVTGGYTF. The CDR3, as DNA: TGTGCCAGCAGCCAGGAGGTAACGGGTGGCTACACCTTC. The chain has TRBV28 and TRBJ1-2, with D unresolved. This CDR3 spans 13 amino acids. Trimming stripped 6 bases from V and 7 bases from J, with 15 bases between. Germline assignment: CDR1 MDHEN and CDR2 SYDVKM.

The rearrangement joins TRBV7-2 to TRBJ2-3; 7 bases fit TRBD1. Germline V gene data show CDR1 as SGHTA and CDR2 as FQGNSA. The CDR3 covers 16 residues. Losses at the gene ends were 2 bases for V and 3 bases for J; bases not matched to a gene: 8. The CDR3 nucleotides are TGTGCCAGCAGCTTACGGGCAGGGGGTAGGACAGATACGCAGTATTTT. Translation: CASSLRAGGRTDTQYF.

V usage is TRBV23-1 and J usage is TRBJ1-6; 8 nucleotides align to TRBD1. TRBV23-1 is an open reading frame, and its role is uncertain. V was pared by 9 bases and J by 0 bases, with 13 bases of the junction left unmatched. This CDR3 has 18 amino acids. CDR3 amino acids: CARDRTGKTRSYNSPLHF. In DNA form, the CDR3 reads TGCGCCAGGGATCGGACAGGGAAAACCCGCTCCTATAATTCACCCCTCCACTTT.

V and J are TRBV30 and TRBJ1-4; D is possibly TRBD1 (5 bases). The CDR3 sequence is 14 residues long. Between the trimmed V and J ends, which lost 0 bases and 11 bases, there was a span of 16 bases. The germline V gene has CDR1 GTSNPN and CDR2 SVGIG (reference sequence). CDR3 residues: CAWSVQRGGGKLFF. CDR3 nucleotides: TGTGCCTGGAGTGTACAGAGGGGCGGGGGGAAACTGTTTTTT.

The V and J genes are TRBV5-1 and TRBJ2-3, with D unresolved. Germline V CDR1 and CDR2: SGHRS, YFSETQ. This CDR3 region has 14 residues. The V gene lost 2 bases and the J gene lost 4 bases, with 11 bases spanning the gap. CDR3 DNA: TGCGCCAGCAGCTTAGCCACACCGCCAGATACGCAGTATTTT. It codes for CASSLATPPDTQYF.

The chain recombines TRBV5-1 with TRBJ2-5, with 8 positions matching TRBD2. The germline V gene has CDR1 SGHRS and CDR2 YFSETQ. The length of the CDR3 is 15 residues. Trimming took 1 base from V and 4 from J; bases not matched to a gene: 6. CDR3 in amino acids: CASSLSNGGAETQYF. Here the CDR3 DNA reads TGCGCCAGCAGCTTGTCCAACGGGGGGGCAGAGACCCAGTACTTC.

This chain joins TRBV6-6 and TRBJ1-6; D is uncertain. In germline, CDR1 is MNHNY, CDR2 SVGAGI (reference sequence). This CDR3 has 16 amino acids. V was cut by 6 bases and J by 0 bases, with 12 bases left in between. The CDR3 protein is CASRADGSSYNSPLHF. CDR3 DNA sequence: TGTGCCAGCAGAGCCGACGGGAGCTCCTATAATTCACCCCTCCACTTT.

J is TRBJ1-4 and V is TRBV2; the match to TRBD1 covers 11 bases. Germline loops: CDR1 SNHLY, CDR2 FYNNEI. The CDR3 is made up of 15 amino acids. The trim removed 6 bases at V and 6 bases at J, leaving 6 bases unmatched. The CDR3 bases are TGTGCCAGCAGAACGGACAGGGGGCGGGATGAAAAACTGTTTTTT. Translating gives CASRTDRGRDEKLFF.

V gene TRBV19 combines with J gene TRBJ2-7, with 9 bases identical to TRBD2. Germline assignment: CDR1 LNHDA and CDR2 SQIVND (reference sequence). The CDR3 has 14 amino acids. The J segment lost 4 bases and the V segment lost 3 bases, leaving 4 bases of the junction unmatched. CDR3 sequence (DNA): TGTGCCAGTAGTATGGGCCTAGCGGGATACGAGCAGTACTTC. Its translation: CASSMGLAGYEQYF.

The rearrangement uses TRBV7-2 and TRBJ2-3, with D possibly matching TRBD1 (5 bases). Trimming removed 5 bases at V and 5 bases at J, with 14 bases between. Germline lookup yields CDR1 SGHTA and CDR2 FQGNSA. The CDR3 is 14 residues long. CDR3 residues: CASSRTRAGDTQYF. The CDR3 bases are TGTGCCAGCAGCCGGACACGGGCAGGAGATACGCAGTATTTT. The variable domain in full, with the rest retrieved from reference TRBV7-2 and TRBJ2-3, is GAGVSQSPSNKVTEKGKDVELRCDPISGHTALYWYRQSLGQGLEFLIYFQGNSAPDKSGLPSDRFSAERTGGSVSTLTIQRTQQEDSAVYLCASSRTRAGDTQYFGPGTRLTVL.